Presented here are 25 T cell receptor beta chains from one specimen sequenced in a study of T cell changes during pregnancy in multiple sclerosis. TCRdb keeps only in-frame clones here, not all; method: immunoSEQ multiplex PCR. This table holds about 69,000 clones, roughly 88% found once. The sequences come from peripheral blood, collected in the third trimester of pregnancy. The receptor source for this set is a female donor with multiple sclerosis, enrolled in a pregnancy study.

The V and J genes are TRBV4-2 and TRBJ2-3; TRBD2 agrees at 8 bases. Germline trimming cut 0 bases from V and 5 bases from J; bases unmatched to any gene: 4. CDR1 is LGHNA, CDR2 YNFKEQ, per germline. There are 15 residues in the CDR3. CDR3 sequence reads: CASSQDVAGRDTQYF. The CDR3 coding sequence is TGTGCCAGCAGCCAAGATGTAGCGGGGAGAGATACGCAGTATTTT.

The genes are TRBV6-5 and TRBJ1-1; TRBD1 matches at 8 bases. J gave up 12 bases and V 8 bases, and 14 bases lay outside the gene matches. This CDR3 is built from 13 residues. CDR1 MNHEY and CDR2 SVGAGI come from the germline V gene. This chain's CDR3 is CASATQGQEASFF. The CDR3 DNA reads TGTGCCAGCGCTACCCAGGGACAGGAGGCATCTTTCTTT.

On this clone itself: One junction end does not reproduce the germline sequence, and a read error may be involved. The rearrangement joins TRBV9 to TRBJ1-5, with unresolved D. Germline values: CDR1 SGDLS, CDR2 YYNGEE. The CDR3 contains 13 residues. In nucleotides, the CDR3 is TGTGCCAGCAGCGTAGATAGCGATCAGCCCCAGCATTTT. Its translation: CASSVDSDQPQHF. Based on the CDR3 plus reference TRBV9 and TRBJ1-5, the full variable domain is DSGVTQTPKHLITATGQRVTLRCSPRSGDLSVYWYQQSLDQGLQFLIQYYNGEERAKGNILERFSAQQFPDLHSELNLSSLELGDSALYFCASSVDSDQPQHFGDGTRLSIL.

The rearrangement uses TRBV5-5 and TRBJ1-1, with unresolved D. Per germline, CDR1 SGHKS and CDR2 YYEKEE (reference sequence). V lost 3 bases to trimming and J lost 3 bases, with 9 bases between them. The CDR3 sequence is 13 residues long. CDR3 sequence: CASSSGDDTEAFF. The CDR3 region has the DNA TGTGCCAGCAGCTCGGGAGATGACACTGAAGCTTTCTTT.

V and J are TRBV28 and TRBJ2-7, with a weak D call TRBD1 (6 bases). The V end lost 7 bases, the J end lost 5 bases, and 18 bases lay between the germline ends. The CDR3 is made up of 14 amino acids. Germline V lookup: CDR1 MDHEN, CDR2 SYDVKM. For the CDR3, the DNA is TGTGCCAGCAAGAGTTTACAGGGATGGGACGAGCAGTACTTC. This gives the protein CASKSLQGWDEQYF.

This chain uses TRBV10-1 with TRBJ1-1; TRBD1 agrees at 8 bases. V lost 4 bases to trimming and J lost 9 bases; unmatched junction nucleotides: 7. Germline-derived CDR1 and CDR2 are WNHNN and SYGVQD (reference sequence). The CDR3 covers 13 residues. This chain's CDR3 is CASSVGQGSQAFF. The DNA of the CDR3 is TGCGCCAGCAGTGTCGGACAGGGTTCTCAAGCTTTCTTT.

The chain carries TRBV7-9 and TRBJ2-5; 9 nucleotides match TRBD2. The CDR3 runs 15 residues. V shed 0 bases and J 5 bases; nucleotides not matched to a gene: 4. Looked up from germline, CDR1 is SEHNR and CDR2 is FQNEAQ (reference sequence). The CDR3 DNA reads TGTGCCAGCAGCTTAGCTCTAGCGGGGTCCGAGACCCAGTACTTC. Its protein product is CASSLALAGSETQYF. The full variable domain, its missing parts supplied by reference TRBV7-9 and TRBJ2-5, is DTGVSQNPRHKITKRGQNVTFRCDPISEHNRLYWYRQTLGQGPEFLTYFQNEAQLEKSRLLSDRFSAERPKGSFSTLEIQRTEQGDSAMYLCASSLALAGSETQYFGPGTRLLVL.

The gene calls are TRBV20-1 and TRBJ2-7; D unclear. V lost 5 bases and J lost 3, with 8 bases in between. Germline values: CDR1 DFQATT, CDR2 SNEGSKA (reference sequence). The CDR3 is 11 residues long. This CDR3 is CSAFSRYEQYF. In DNA, the CDR3 is TGCAGTGCTTTCTCCCGCTACGAGCAGTACTTC.

This rearrangement joins TRBV5-1 to TRBJ1-5; no clear D gene. V lost 3 bases to trimming and J lost 9 bases, with 19 bases between them. The CDR3 sequence is 15 residues long. Germline assignment: CDR1 SGHRS and CDR2 YFSETQ. CDR3 DNA sequence: TGCGCCAGCAGCTCCCAAGGAGTTGGGGAGTCGCCCCAGCATTTT. It codes for CASSSQGVGESPQHF.

The V call is TRBV5-1, the J call TRBJ2-2, with 9 bases aligning to TRBD1. The germline V gene encodes CDR1 SGHRS and CDR2 YFSETQ. The CDR3 covers 15 residues. The ends lost 2 bases at V and 5 bases at J; junction bases unmatched: 4. CDR3 loop: CASSFDRGNTGELFF. DNA for the CDR3: TGCGCCAGCAGCTTTGACAGGGGGAATACCGGGGAGCTGTTTTTT.

The chain has TRBV11-1 and TRBJ1-2; D gene unclear. Germline lookup yields CDR1 SGHAT and CDR2 FQDESV (reference sequence). This CDR3 is 15 amino acids long. V lost 1 base to trimming and J lost 5 bases, with 14 bases between them. The CDR3 coding sequence is TGTGCCAGCAGCTTAGATCGAGCCCGCGGTTATGGCTACACCTTC. This gives the protein CASSLDRARGYGYTF.

The chain couples TRBV28 to TRBJ1-1; 8 bases are shared with TRBD1. Germline V gives CDR1 MDHEN, CDR2 SYDVKM. The length of the CDR3 is 13 residues. V was clipped by 7 bases and J by 5 bases; unmatched bases: 6. CDR3 coding DNA: TGTGCCAGCACTTCAGGGGGCGGGACTGAAGCTTTCTTT. Protein sequence: CASTSGGGTEAFF.

V usage is TRBV2 and J usage is TRBJ2-7, with 8 bases identical to TRBD1. Trimming took 7 bases from V and 3 from J; bases not matched to a gene: 2. CDR3 length: 12 amino acids. The germline V gene has CDR1 SNHLY and CDR2 FYNNEI. Here the CDR3 reads CASTGQDYEQYF. The CDR3 coding sequence is TGTGCCAGCACGGGACAGGACTACGAGCAGTACTTC.

Written as DNA, the CDR3 is TGTGCTAGTGGTTTGGCCCTTCGGGGCGAGCAGTACTTC. Amino acids: CASGLALRGEQYF. V gene TRBV12-5 combines with J gene TRBJ2-7, with D possibly TRBD2 on 5 matching bases. There are 13 residues in the CDR3. Looked up from germline, CDR1 is LGHNT and CDR2 is FRNRAP. Trimming took off 1 base at V and 6 bases at J, with 10 bases between the two ends.

The chain joins TRBV29-1 to TRBJ1-1; D uncertain. V lost 4 bases and J lost 6, with 9 bases in between. Germline assignment: CDR1 SQVTM and CDR2 ANQGSEA. This CDR3 has 11 amino acids. The CDR3 sequence is CSVVLAAEAFF. The CDR3 nucleotides are TGCAGCGTTGTCCTGGCGGCTGAAGCTTTCTTT.

The chain recombines TRBV6-4 with TRBJ2-3; 13 bases fit TRBD2. The CDR3 runs to 14 residues. The V and J ends lost 5 bases and 4 bases, in that order; junction bases with no gene match: 0. Germline CDR1 is MRHNA and CDR2 is SNTAGT. DNA of the CDR3: TGTGCCAGCAGTACTAGCGGGGGGGCAGATACGCAGTATTTT. It codes for CASSTSGGADTQYF.

V gene TRBV7-9 combines with J gene TRBJ1-6, with TRBD1 identical over 8 bases. CDR1 is SEHNR, CDR2 FQNEAQ, per germline (reference sequence). The CDR3 spans 14 residues. With V trimmed by 1 base and J by 12 bases, 5 bases remained unmatched. The CDR3 bases are TGTGCCAGCAGCTTAGACAGGGGGAATATACCCCTCCACTTT. Encoded protein: CASSLDRGNIPLHF.

This chain connects TRBV30 to TRBJ2-5, with TRBD2 as a possible D gene (6 bases). With 1 base removed from V and 8 bases from J, the gap between germline ends came to 17 bases. Per germline, CDR1 GTSNPN and CDR2 SVGIG (reference sequence). The CDR3 is made up of 14 amino acids. CDR3 DNA sequence: TGTGCCTGGAGTGGCGGGGTCTCGGGAGAAACCCAGTACTTC. This codes for CAWSGGVSGETQYF.

V is TRBV2 and J is TRBJ2-7, with no clear D. The CDR3 runs to 14 residues. Germline CDR1 and CDR2: SNHLY and FYNNEI. Trimming took off 6 bases at V and 2 bases at J, with 14 bases between the two ends. CDR3 sequence (DNA): TGTGCCAGCAGGGTGCGGTACCGAGCCTACGAGCAGTACTTC. Protein: CASRVRYRAYEQYF.

V usage is TRBV5-8 and J usage is TRBJ2-7, with 10 bases lining up with TRBD1. Unmatched junction bases numbered 9, after V lost 4 bases and J lost 5 bases. Germline CDR1 and CDR2: SGHTS and YDEGEE. This CDR3 region has 15 residues. CDR3 bases: TGTGCCAGCAGCCCGGGGGGACAGGGGATCCACGAGCAGTACTTC. This encodes CASSPGGQGIHEQYF.

CDR3 coding DNA: TGTGCCAGCAGCCCACGGGGTACGAGCAATCAGCCCCAGCATTTT. Translation gives CASSPRGTSNQPQHF. The rearrangement joins TRBV9 to TRBJ1-5; D remains unclear. Deletions cut 4 bases from V and 1 base from J, with 12 bases between. From germline, CDR1 is SGDLS and CDR2 YYNGEE. The CDR3 spans 15 residues.

V is TRBV6-6 and J is TRBJ2-5; 7 bases agree with TRBD2. This CDR3 spans 15 amino acids. J was trimmed by 4 bases and V by 5 bases; bases with no gene match: 10. Germline assignment: CDR1 MNHNY and CDR2 SVGAGI (reference sequence). In nucleotides, the CDR3 is TGTGCCAGCAGTCCGCCGGGAGAGCGGGGAGAGACCCAGTACTTC. It encodes CASSPPGERGETQYF.

The chain carries TRBV15 and TRBJ1-2, with no clear D. The CDR3 runs to 15 residues. V was shortened by 1 base and J by 8 bases, with 17 bases between the two germline ends. Germline assignment: CDR1 LNHNV and CDR2 YYDKDF (reference sequence). CDR3 amino acids: CATSRVLGSLIGYTF. CDR3 bases: TGTGCCACCAGCAGAGTCCTCGGGTCTCTCATCGGCTACACCTTC.

V usage is TRBV5-6 and J usage is TRBJ1-3; no reliable D call. Germline loops: CDR1 SGHDT, CDR2 YYEEEE. V was cut by 0 bases and J by 4 bases, with 14 bases left in between. The CDR3 is made up of 16 amino acids. In DNA form, the CDR3 reads TGTGCCAGCAGCTTGGATGCAGAAATGCTCGGAAACACCATATATTTT. This translates into CASSLDAEMLGNTIYF.

The chain has TRBV30 and TRBJ1-1; D perhaps matches TRBD1 (6 bases). Germline CDR1 and CDR2: GTSNPN and SVGIG (reference sequence). The CDR3 length is 13 residues. V was shortened by 2 bases and J by 5 bases, with 12 bases between the two germline ends. DNA of the CDR3: TGTGCCTGGAGTATACAGACAGGTACTGAAGCTTTCTTT. This sequence encodes CAWSIQTGTEAFF.